This T cell receptor (beta chain) was sequenced during a study of cytomegalovirus exposure and HLA in healthy donors. The study ran its PCR with 60 Vbeta and 13 Jbeta primers. This table comes from immunoSEQ multiplex PCR, and its TCRdb copy is limited to in-frame clones, with some not included. This table has approximately 150,000 clones, 70% to 85% appearing once. CDR1 and CDR2 (germline): SNHLY, FYNNEI. The V gene lost 6 bases and the J gene lost 9 bases, with 9 bases spanning the gap. The CDR3 has 10 amino acids. Sequencing was carried out using PBMCs. The clonotype originates from a man aged 35-49 years in good health and CMV-seronegative. The chain carries TRBV2 and TRBJ2-7; tentative D call: TRBD2 (5 bases). The CDR3 bases are TGTGCCAGCAGGGTAGGGAGGCAGTACTTC. It specifies CASRVGRQYF.